This TCR beta chain was sequenced for a study of T cell responses to AZD1222 COVID-19 vaccine. Study-wide points: White British ancestry dominated among donors, who included more females, and clonal diversity was possibly underestimated.

Sequencing used immunoSEQ multiplex PCR; TCRdb keeps in-frame clones, though not all of them. The table includes around 8,000 clones, 88% detected once. Turning to this clone: Its antigen is undetermined.

Trimming took off 5 bases at V and 4 bases at J, with 20 bases between the two ends. This CDR3 spans 16 amino acids. CDR1 SEHNR and CDR2 FQNEAQ come from the germline V gene (reference sequence). The sample consisted of peripheral blood, taken 28 days after the second AZD1222 dose. The TCR was taken from an adult who received the AZD1222 COVID-19 vaccine. The chain uses TRBV7-9 and TRBJ1-1; unclear D gene. Here the CDR3 DNA reads TGTGCCAGCAGCGTCCCCCTAGACGGAGGGAGCACTGAAGCTTTCTTT. Residues: CASSVPLDGGSTEAFF.